The present TCR beta chain was sequenced within a study of T cell responses to AZD1222 COVID-19 vaccine. Findings of the study overall: An increase in Spike-specific TCR breadth and depth was observed after two AZD1222 doses. Repertoire sampling occurred only after the peak T cell response. Baseline seropositivity characterized only a handful of AZD1222 recipients.

To note about this clone: Its antigen remains unidentified.

Assay used: immunoSEQ multiplex PCR; TCRdb lists only in-frame clones, some missing. Found here are 100,000 to 150,000 clones, roughly 90% of them singletons; the top ten hold approximately 1.5%. This TCR derives from an adult in good health. Sequences were derived from peripheral blood, sampled on day 0 of AZD1222 vaccination.

This CDR3 reads CASSSLESNTGELFF. The CDR3 bases are TGCGCCAGCAGCTCTCTAGAATCGAACACCGGGGAGCTGTTTTTT. The chain uses TRBV5-1 and TRBJ2-2; D not certain. The CDR3 loop spans 15 amino acids. Deletions cut 3 bases from V and 0 bases from J, with 9 bases between. Germline CDR1 reads SGHRS; CDR2 reads YFSETQ. The whole variable domain, remainder taken from reference TRBV5-1 and TRBJ2-2, is KAGVTQTPRYLIKTRGQQVTLSCSPISGHRSVSWYQQTPGQGLQFLFEYFSETQRNKGNFPGRFSGRQFSNSRSEMNVSTLELGDSALYLCASSSLESNTGELFFGEGSRLTVL.